The 10 T cell receptor beta chains listed next were all sequenced from one sample in a study of vaccination and CD4 T cells after COVID-19. The Oncomine TCR Beta short-read assay sequenced DNA from cultured CD4+ T cells. TCRdb used MiXCR to reprocess the PCR reads, holding one entry per CDR3 protein. The data hold 9,500 to 15,000 distinct CDR3 sequences, with roughly half observed a single time. The antigens these receptors bind are not known. Treatment in this sample: roughly nine-day PBMC culture with coronavirus spike peptide pools or control peptides (ViraFEST assay). Sequencing input: CD4+ T cells from blood, cultured in vitro. The receptor set was obtained from a human donor who had recovered from COVID-19.

This sequence joins TRBV29-1 and TRBJ1-1, with TRBD1 matching 7 bases. The CDR3 loop spans 13 amino acids. From germline, CDR1 is SQVTM and CDR2 ANQGSEA. The ends lost 7 bases at V and 5 bases at J; junction bases unmatched: 10. This chain's CDR3 is CSGLDRAKTEAFF. CDR3 bases: TGCAGCGGCCTAGACAGGGCTAAGACTGAAGCTTTCTTT.

The count of this clonotype is one. The V call is TRBV5-1, the J call TRBJ1-2; D is perhaps TRBD1 (6 bases). V was pared by 2 bases and J by 2 bases, with 13 bases between. CDR3 size: 15 residues. CDR1 and CDR2 from the germline V gene are SGHRS and YFSETQ. The CDR3 DNA reads TGCGCCAGCAGCTTCCAGGGACAAGGAAACTATGGCTACACCTTC. Protein: CASSFQGQGNYGYTF.

This clonotype was recorded only once. The chain uses TRBV10-3 and TRBJ2-3; 12 bases fit TRBD2. Germline values: CDR1 ENHRY, CDR2 SYGVKD. V trimming: 6 bases; J trimming: 3 bases; junction bases outside the gene matches: 4. The CDR3 has 15 amino acids. CDR3 sequence: CAIRASGGATDTQYF. In DNA, the CDR3 is TGTGCCATCAGGGCTAGCGGGGGGGCGACAGATACGCAGTATTTT.

The chain links TRBV19 to TRBJ1-1, with D possibly matching TRBD1 (6 bases). Germline V gives CDR1 LNHDA, CDR2 SQIVND (reference sequence). The CDR3 contains 14 residues. Trimming shortened V by 6 bases and J by 2 bases, and 13 bases separated the two germline ends. The chain's CDR3 is CASSQGGGNTEAFF. CDR3 nucleotides: TGTGCCAGTAGCCAAGGGGGTGGCAACACTGAAGCTTTCTTT. The complete variable domain, with remaining parts taken from reference TRBV19 and TRBJ1-1, reads DGGITQSPKYLFRKEGQNVTLSCEQNLNHDAMYWYRQDPGQGLRLIYYSQIVNDFQKGDIAEGYSVSREKKESFPLTVTSAQKNPTAFYLCASSQGGGNTEAFFGQGTRLTVV.

This rearrangement joins TRBV12-3 or TRBV12-4 to TRBJ2-3, with D possibly TRBD2 on 7 matching bases. The V gene lost 6 bases and the J gene lost 2 bases, with 21 bases spanning the gap. This CDR3 spans 17 amino acids. This CDR3 is CASRFWGGLINTDTQYF. CDR3 in DNA: TGTGCCAGCAGATTCTGGGGGGGCCTGATCAACACAGATACGCAGTATTTT.

This clonotype came up a few times. The chain has TRBV7-8 and TRBJ2-6; no reliable D call. Trimming took off 3 bases at V and 0 bases at J, with 9 bases between the two ends. CDR1 SGHVS and CDR2 FQNEAQ come from the germline V gene. The length of the CDR3 is 16 residues. CDR3 loop: CASSLSRISGANVLTF. CDR3 nucleotides: TGTGCCAGCAGCTTGTCCCGAATCTCTGGGGCCAACGTCCTGACTTTC.

The rearrangement links TRBV20-1 to TRBJ1-2; perhaps TRBD1 as D (6 bases). Trimming removed 4 bases at V and 2 bases at J, with 20 bases between. The CDR3 totals 16 residues. From germline, CDR1 is DFQATT and CDR2 SNEGSKA (reference sequence). This CDR3 reads CSAKGEGRGLNYGYTF. CDR3 nucleotide sequence: TGCAGTGCTAAGGGGGAAGGCCGCGGCTTAAACTATGGCTACACCTTC.

The genes are TRBV5-1 and TRBJ1-2; 10 bases match TRBD1. V trimming: 1 base; J trimming: 0 bases; junction bases outside the gene matches: 9. This CDR3 has 18 amino acids. Germline V gene data show CDR1 as SGHRS and CDR2 as YFSETQ. CDR3 amino acids: CASSLRSGQGDTNYGYTF. The CDR3 region has the DNA TGCGCCAGCAGCTTGAGGAGCGGACAGGGGGACACTAACTATGGCTACACCTTC.

There are a few counts of this clonotype. The chain has TRBV9 and TRBJ1-2, with D possibly TRBD1 on 5 matching bases. V was shortened by 0 bases and J by 8 bases, with 8 bases between the two germline ends. This CDR3 has 12 amino acids. Germline values: CDR1 SGDLS, CDR2 YYNGEE. DNA for the CDR3: TGTGCCAGCAGCGTAGTGGGGGGGGGCTACACCTTC. Translation: CASSVVGGGYTF.

This clonotype showed up just once. The V gene is TRBV20-1, the J gene TRBJ1-2; 7 bases are shared with TRBD1. Trimming took 0 bases from V and 0 from J; bases not matched to a gene: 4. The CDR3 has 15 amino acids. Germline CDR1 and CDR2: DFQATT and SNEGSKA (reference sequence). The CDR3 loop reads CSARDPGTANYGYTF. CDR3 sequence (DNA): TGCAGTGCTAGAGATCCGGGGACAGCTAACTATGGCTACACCTTC.